This T cell receptor (beta chain) stems from a study of shared clonotypes between healthy human individuals. The CDR3 is 15 residues long. Germline loops: CDR1 SNHLY, CDR2 FYNNEI. Deletions cut 7 bases from V and 0 bases from J, with 16 bases between. The donor population consisted of healthy HIV-negative adults with no recent acute infections or vaccinations. Several immunoSEQ 96-well plates shared each subset's DNA, each plate a replicate. Using immunoSEQ multiplex PCR, the repertoire was profiled, and TCRdb retains in-frame clones only, with some absent. The table has 2 million to 2.5 million clones, roughly 95% seen once.

The sequence came from a man aged 18 to 29 in good health. The rearrangement links TRBV2 to TRBJ2-7; D might be TRBD1 (6 bases). Sequenced: naive CD4+ T cells sorted from blood. The subset here: CD45RA+ positively selected. The CDR3 DNA reads as TGTGCCAGCAAACGTGGGGACACGAGCTCCTACGAGCAGTACTTC. This encodes CASKRGDTSSYEQYF.